This TCR beta chain was captured in a study of Graves' ophthalmopathy and Graves' hyperthyroidism. Study-level findings and limits: The study's model predicted ophthalmopathy progression at about 71% sensitivity and around 75% specificity.

Scientists amplified the TCR beta CDR3 regions from RNA transcripts. The workflow started with a first-round RT-PCR run with HTBI primers and then moved on to a second-round multiplex PCR. TCRdb analysed the multiplex PCR reads with MiXCR anew, one entry per CDR3 protein. Among about 370,000 distinct CDR3 sequences, roughly a sixth were seen once, and the ten largest hold 2% to 2.5%. Trimming took off 0 bases at V and 7 bases at J, with 12 bases between the two ends. Germline V gene data show CDR1 as MNHEY and CDR2 as SVGAGI. This CDR3 spans 14 amino acids. The authors defined stable hyperthyroidism as no ophthalmopathy within 18 months of follow-up. The study recruited hyperthyroidism patients aged 18 to 65 who were newly diagnosed, under 2 months' duration. Excluded were patients with other autoimmune diseases, uncontrolled infections, pregnancy or lactation. This clonotype was counted many times. Its specificity is unknown.

The sequenced sample was peripheral blood. This receptor was identified in an adult woman with stable Graves' hyperthyroidism. The chain links TRBV6-5 to TRBJ1-2, with D unclear. In nucleotides, the CDR3 is TGTGCCAGCAGTTACTCGGCCCATTACTGTGGCTACACCTTC. Translated, it gives CASSYSAHYCGYTF.